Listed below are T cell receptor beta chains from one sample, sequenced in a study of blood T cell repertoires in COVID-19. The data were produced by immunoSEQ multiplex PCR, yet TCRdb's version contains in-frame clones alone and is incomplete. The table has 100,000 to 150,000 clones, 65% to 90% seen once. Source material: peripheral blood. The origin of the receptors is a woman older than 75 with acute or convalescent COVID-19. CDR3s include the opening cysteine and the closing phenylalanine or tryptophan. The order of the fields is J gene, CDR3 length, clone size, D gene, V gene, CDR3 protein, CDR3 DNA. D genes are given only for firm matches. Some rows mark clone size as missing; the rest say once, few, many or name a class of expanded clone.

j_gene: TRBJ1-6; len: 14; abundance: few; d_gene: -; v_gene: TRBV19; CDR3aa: CASSITGVGSPLHF; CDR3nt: TGTGCCAGTAGTATAACCGGGGTTGGGTCACCCCTCCACTTT
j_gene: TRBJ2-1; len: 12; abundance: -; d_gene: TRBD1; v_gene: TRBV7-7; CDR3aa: CASSFPGGEQFF; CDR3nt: TGTGCCAGCAGTTTTCCAGGGGGAGAGCAGTTCTTC
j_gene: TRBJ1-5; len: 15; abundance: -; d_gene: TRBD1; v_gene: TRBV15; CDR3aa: CATSRDRVGNQPQHF; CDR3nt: TGTGCCACCAGCAGGGACAGGGTAGGCAATCAGCCCCAGCATTTT
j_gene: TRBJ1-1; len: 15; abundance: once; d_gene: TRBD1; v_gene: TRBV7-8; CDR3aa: CASSLSGTGGFEAFF; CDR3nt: TGTGCCAGCAGCTTATCCGGGACAGGGGGCTTTGAAGCTTTCTTT
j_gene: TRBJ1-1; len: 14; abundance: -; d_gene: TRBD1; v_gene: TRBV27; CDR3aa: CASSRTGYETEAFF; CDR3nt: TGTGCCAGCAGTAGGACAGGGTATGAAACTGAAGCTTTCTTT
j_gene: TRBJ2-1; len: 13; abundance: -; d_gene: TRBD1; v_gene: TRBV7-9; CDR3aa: CASSRDSNNEQFF; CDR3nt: TGTGCCAGCAGTCGGGACAGTAACAATGAGCAGTTCTTC
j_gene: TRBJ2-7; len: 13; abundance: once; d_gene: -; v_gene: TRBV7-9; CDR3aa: CASRITGAYEQYF; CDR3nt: TGTGCCAGCAGAATCACAGGAGCCTACGAGCAGTACTTC
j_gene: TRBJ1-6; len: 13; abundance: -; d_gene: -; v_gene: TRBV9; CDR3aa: CASSPQAGSPLHF; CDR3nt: TGTGCCAGCAGCCCCCAGGCTGGTTCACCCCTCCACTTT
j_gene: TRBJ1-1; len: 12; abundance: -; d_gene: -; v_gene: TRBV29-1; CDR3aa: CSGSGSVTEAFF; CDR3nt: TGCAGCGGCTCGGGGTCTGTCACTGAAGCTTTCTTT
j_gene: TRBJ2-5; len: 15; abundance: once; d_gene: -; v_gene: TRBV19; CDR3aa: CASSTSRSAQETQYF; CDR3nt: TGTGCCAGTAGTACTTCTAGAAGTGCGCAAGAGACCCAGTACTTC
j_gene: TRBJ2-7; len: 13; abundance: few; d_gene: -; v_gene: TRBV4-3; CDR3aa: CASSRGADYEQYF; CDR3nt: TGCGCCAGCTCCCGGGGAGCAGACTACGAGCAGTACTTC
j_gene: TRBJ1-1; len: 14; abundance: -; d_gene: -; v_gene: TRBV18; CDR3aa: CASSPRPGNTEAFF; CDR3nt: TGTGCCAGCTCACCACGGCCAGGGAACACTGAAGCTTTCTTT
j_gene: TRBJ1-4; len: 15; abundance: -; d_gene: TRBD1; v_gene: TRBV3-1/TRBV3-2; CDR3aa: CASSQEDRRNEKLFF; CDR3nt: TGTGCCAGCAGCCAAGAGGACAGGCGAAATGAAAAACTGTTTTTT
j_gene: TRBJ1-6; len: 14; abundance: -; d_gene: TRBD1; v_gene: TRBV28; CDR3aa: CASSFDRGNSPLHF; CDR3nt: TGTGCCAGCAGTTTCGACAGGGGTAATTCACCCCTCCACTTT
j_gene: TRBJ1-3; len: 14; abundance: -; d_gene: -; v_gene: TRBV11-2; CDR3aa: CASSWTGGRNTIYF; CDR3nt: TGTGCCAGCAGCTGGACGGGGGGCCGAAACACCATATATTTT
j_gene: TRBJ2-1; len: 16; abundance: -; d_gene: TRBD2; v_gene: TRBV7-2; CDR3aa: CASSLAGGGSYNEQFF; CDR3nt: TGTGCCAGCAGCTTAGCGGGCGGGGGGAGCTACAATGAGCAGTTCTTC
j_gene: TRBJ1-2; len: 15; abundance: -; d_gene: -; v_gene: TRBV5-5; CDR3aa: CASSLGWSQDYGYTF; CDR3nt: TGTGCCAGCAGCTTGGGATGGAGCCAAGACTATGGCTACACCTTC
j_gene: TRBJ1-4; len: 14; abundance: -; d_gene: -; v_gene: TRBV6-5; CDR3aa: CASSSGRLIGKLFF; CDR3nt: TGTGCCAGCAGTTCTGGGAGATTGATTGGGAAACTGTTTTTT
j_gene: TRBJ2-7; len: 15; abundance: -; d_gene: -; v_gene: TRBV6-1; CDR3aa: CASSEAHGQTYEQYF; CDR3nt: TGTGCCAGCAGTGAAGCGCATGGGCAAACCTACGAGCAGTACTTC
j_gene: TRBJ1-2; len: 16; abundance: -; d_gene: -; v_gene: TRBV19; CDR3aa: CASTTPDLGNNYGYTF; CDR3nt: TGTGCCAGTACAACCCCAGATCTAGGAAATAACTATGGCTACACCTTC
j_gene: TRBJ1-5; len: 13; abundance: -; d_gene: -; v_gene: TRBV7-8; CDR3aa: CASSLGGGQPQHF; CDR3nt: TGTGCCAGCAGCTTAGGAGGGGGTCAGCCCCAGCATTTT
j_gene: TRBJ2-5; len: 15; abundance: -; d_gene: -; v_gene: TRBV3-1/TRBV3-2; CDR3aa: CASSGGAKSAVTQYF; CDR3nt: TGTGCCAGCAGCGGGGGCGCGAAGTCCGCAGTGACCCAGTACTTC
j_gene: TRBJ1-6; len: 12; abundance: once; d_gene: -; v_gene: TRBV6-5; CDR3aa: CASSRGAGPLHF; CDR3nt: TGTGCCAGCAGTCGGGGGGCTGGACCCCTCCACTTT
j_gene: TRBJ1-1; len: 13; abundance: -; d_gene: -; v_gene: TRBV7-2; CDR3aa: CASSLGANTEAFF; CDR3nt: TGTGCCAGCAGCTTAGGCGCGAACACTGAAGCTTTCTTT